Shown below are 24 T cell receptor beta chains from a single sample sequenced in a study of identical twins listed by TCRdb under 2016. Receptor libraries were prepared by 5' RACE. This sample was sequenced with an Illumina HiSeq 2000. TCRdb reprocessed the public reads (quality trimming at Q25 with fastp, clone calling with MiXCR) and kept in-frame beta chains. CDR3 protein duplicates are merged, each entry listing the most common genes and DNA. In this sample the table shows 500,000 to 700,000 distinct CDR3 sequences, under 8.5% of which occur a single time. The biggest ten clones account for approximately 1.5% of the sample. This same sample was also taken into another study, of yellow fever vaccine responses in identical twins.

The material sequenced was PBMCs. The receptors here all came from a woman aged 18-29 years in good health.

Only a few counts were recorded for this clonotype. The genes are TRBV7-8 and TRBJ1-3, with D maybe TRBD1 (6 bases). The germline V gene encodes CDR1 SGHVS and CDR2 FQNEAQ. Trimming left V 7 bases short and J 0 bases short, with 16 bases between. The CDR3 covers 16 residues. The CDR3 DNA reads as TGTGCCAGCACCGTTGATACAGGGCCCTCTGGAAACACCATATATTTT. Its protein product is CASTVDTGPSGNTIYF. Complete variable domain (other parts from reference TRBV7-8 and TRBJ1-3): GAGVSQSPRYKVAKRGQDVALRCDPISGHVSLFWYQQALGQGPEFLTYFQNEAQLDKSGLPSDRFFAERPEGSVSTLKIQRTQQEDSAVYLCASTVDTGPSGNTIYFGEGSWLTVV.

In its sample, this clonotype was seen a few times. The rearrangement links TRBV3-1 to TRBJ1-1; D is ambiguous. This CDR3 is built from 13 residues. Trimming took 4 bases from V and 4 from J, leaving 10 bases between them. Germline V gene data show CDR1 as LGHDT and CDR2 as YNNKEL (reference sequence). CDR3 region: CASSPVRGTEAFF. In nucleotides, the CDR3 is TGTGCCAGCAGCCCCGTTCGAGGCACTGAAGCTTTCTTT.

With regard to this clonotype: An end of the junction differs from the germline gene, which may be a read error. The chain recombines TRBV20-1 with TRBJ2-2, with D possibly TRBD2 on 6 matching bases. The length of the CDR3 is 18 residues. Germline-derived CDR1 and CDR2 are DFQATT and SNEGSKA (reference sequence). For the CDR3, the DNA is TGCTGTGCTAGAGATCGACCTCCGATAGCGGTGAACACCGGGGAGCTGTTTTTT. This encodes CCARDRPPIAVNTGELFF.

The genes are TRBV27 and TRBJ2-1, with 9 bases matching TRBD1. J gave up 9 bases and V 7 bases, and 4 bases lay outside the gene matches. The germline CDR1 and CDR2 sequences are MNHEY and SMNVEV (reference sequence). The CDR3 is 12 residues long. In nucleotides, the CDR3 is TGTGCCAGCACCAAGACAGGGGGTGAGCAGTTCTTC. It yields the protein CASTKTGGEQFF.

The gene calls are TRBV29-1 and TRBJ2-5; D is undetermined. Per the germline V gene, CDR1 is SQVTM and CDR2 is ANQGSEA. The V gene lost 0 bases and the J gene lost 4 bases, with 6 bases spanning the gap. CDR3 size: 12 residues. Here the CDR3 reads CSVEEVGETQYF. Written as DNA, the CDR3 is TGCAGCGTTGAAGAGGTGGGAGAGACCCAGTACTTC.

This clonotype was recorded at least ten times. V and J are TRBV10-3 and TRBJ2-2, with D unclear. The length of the CDR3 is 12 residues. Trimming removed 10 bases at V and 6 bases at J, with 12 bases between. The germline CDR1 and CDR2 sequences are ENHRY and SYGVKD. The CDR3 DNA reads TGTGCCAGTAGAGTAATCGCCGGGGAGCTGTTTTTT. Amino acid sequence: CASRVIAGELFF.

This chain links TRBV5-1 with TRBJ2-1, with D possibly called TRBD1 or TRBD2 (5 bases each). Germline V lookup: CDR1 SGHRS, CDR2 YFSETQ. The ends were cut back, 1 base at V and 10 bases at J, with 15 bases in the middle. This CDR3 is built from 14 residues. The CDR3 reads CASSLSPGNREQFF. As DNA, the CDR3 is TGCGCCAGCAGCTTGTCCCCCGGGAACAGGGAGCAGTTCTTC. Combining the CDR3 with reference TRBV5-1 and TRBJ2-1 gives the whole variable domain KAGVTQTPRYLIKTRGQQVTLSCSPISGHRSVSWYQQTPGQGLQFLFEYFSETQRNKGNFPGRFSGRQFSNSRSEMNVSTLELGDSALYLCASSLSPGNREQFFGPGTRLTVL.

CDR3 nucleotides: TGTGCCATCAAAGAAAGGACAGGCCCGAATTCACCCCTCCACTTT. It translates to CAIKERTGPNSPLHF. V usage is TRBV6-2 or TRBV6-3 and J usage is TRBJ1-6; 7 nucleotides agree with TRBD1. CDR1 is MNHEY, CDR2 SVGEGT, per germline. The CDR3 loop spans 15 amino acids. V lost 10 bases to trimming and J lost 7 bases; unmatched junction nucleotides: 13.

This clonotype was counted only a few times. The V call is TRBV7-3, the J call TRBJ2-1; D is unclear. The V gene lost 3 bases and the J gene lost 0 bases, with 12 bases spanning the gap. From germline, CDR1 is SGHTA and CDR2 FQGTGA. This CDR3 is 16 amino acids long. The CDR3 spells CASSFTPESSYNEQFF. The CDR3 DNA sequence: TGTGCCAGCAGCTTCACCCCGGAGAGCTCCTACAATGAGCAGTTCTTC.

The chain carries TRBV3-1 and TRBJ1-2; D unclear. The germline V and J ends were trimmed by 0 bases and 7 bases, with 12 bases remaining between them. Germline assignment: CDR1 LGHDT and CDR2 YNNKEL (reference sequence). This CDR3 is built from 14 residues. This CDR3 is CASSQDLRVGGYTF. The CDR3 nucleotides are TGTGCCAGCAGCCAAGATCTACGGGTCGGTGGCTACACCTTC.

The chain joins TRBV6-5 to TRBJ2-7; TRBD2 matches at 8 bases. This CDR3 region has 14 residues. Per germline, CDR1 MNHEY and CDR2 SVGAGI. Trimming took 2 bases from V and 5 from J; bases not matched to a gene: 5. CDR3 sequence reads: CASSYGAGADEQYV. The CDR3 bases are TGTGCCAGCAGTTACGGAGCGGGGGCGGACGAGCAGTACGTC.

This clonotype occurred many times. In nucleotides, the CDR3 is TGTGCCAGCAGTTTTGGGCCGAACACTGAAGCTTTCTTT. This gives the protein CASSFGPNTEAFF. The gene calls are TRBV7-2 and TRBJ1-1, with D unresolved. This CDR3 is built from 13 residues. Germline lookup yields CDR1 SGHTA and CDR2 FQGNSA. The ends were cut back, 6 bases at V and 1 base at J, with 9 bases in the middle.

This clonotype was picked up a small number of times. The chain joins TRBV29-1 to TRBJ2-3; D possibly corresponds to TRBD2 (6 bases). The CDR3 is 11 amino acids. The V and J ends lost 5 bases and 9 bases respectively, with 12 bases between them. From germline, CDR1 is SQVTM and CDR2 ANQGSEA. The chain's CDR3 is CSVLAGSTQYF. CDR3 in DNA: TGCAGCGTTCTGGCGGGATCCACGCAGTATTTT.

This clonotype has ten or more counts. The chain couples TRBV29-1 to TRBJ2-1, with D possibly being TRBD1 (6 bases). Trimming removed 6 bases from V and 0 bases from J, with 12 bases in between. CDR1 SQVTM and CDR2 ANQGSEA come from the germline V gene. The length of the CDR3 is 14 residues. CDR3 sequence: CSVQRGYSYNEQFF. The CDR3 nucleotides read TGCAGCGTCCAAAGGGGGTACTCCTACAATGAGCAGTTCTTC.

The chain couples TRBV20-1 to TRBJ1-2; TRBD1 agrees at 8 bases. V was clipped by 4 bases and J by 6 bases; unmatched bases: 4. Germline V CDR1 and CDR2: DFQATT, SNEGSKA (reference sequence). The CDR3 contains 12 residues. The CDR3 region has the DNA TGCAGTGCTATGGACAGGGCGGATGGCTACACCTTC. Translation gives CSAMDRADGYTF.

This clonotype was counted at least ten times. V is TRBV5-5 and J is TRBJ2-1, with 9 bases identical to TRBD1. Germline-derived CDR1 and CDR2 are SGHKS and YYEKEE (reference sequence). V was pared by 3 bases and J by 10 bases, with 8 bases of the junction left unmatched. This CDR3 contains 14 residues. The CDR3 DNA reads as TGTGCCAGCAGCTCCGGGACAGGGCCGGAAGAGCAGTTCTTC. It translates to CASSSGTGPEEQFF.

This clonotype was observed many times. The genes are TRBV11-2 and TRBJ2-7, with 8 bases matching TRBD1. V shed 1 base, J shed 2 bases, and the junction held 4 bases outside the gene matches. This CDR3 contains 15 residues. Germline V gives CDR1 SGHAT, CDR2 FQNNGV. The CDR3: CASSLATDRAYEQYV. The CDR3 DNA reads TGTGCCAGCAGCTTAGCTACGGACAGGGCCTACGAGCAGTACGTC.

The CDR3 loop reads CSARGLGQSNTGELFF. The CDR3 region has the DNA TGCAGCGCCCGAGGTCTGGGGCAGAGTAACACCGGGGAGCTGTTTTTT. The J gene is TRBJ2-2, the V gene TRBV29-1, with a possible D match to TRBD1 (5 bases). Germline assignment: CDR1 SQVTM and CDR2 ANQGSEA. The CDR3 spans 16 residues. Between the trimmed V and J ends, which lost 7 bases and 2 bases, there was a span of 20 bases.

At least ten counts were recorded for this clonotype. The chain has TRBV12-3 or TRBV12-4 and TRBJ2-1; 8 bases are a match to TRBD1. V lost 2 bases, J lost 3 bases, and 3 bases stayed unmatched. This CDR3 is built from 15 residues. CDR3 protein: CASSLPGTGYNEQFF. The CDR3 DNA is TGTGCCAGCAGTTTACCTGGGACAGGCTACAATGAGCAGTTCTTC.

The CDR3 reads CASNGRLTYEQYF. The CDR3, as DNA: TGTGCCAGCAACGGGAGGCTAACCTACGAGCAGTACTTC. The chain links TRBV28 to TRBJ2-7, with 7 bases identical to TRBD2. The CDR3 totals 13 residues. Germline CDR1 reads MDHEN; CDR2 reads SYDVKM. V lost 7 bases to trimming and J lost 2 bases; unmatched junction nucleotides: 5. Drawing the rest from reference TRBV28 and TRBJ2-7, the complete variable domain is DVKVTQSSRYLVKRTGEKVFLECVQDMDHENMFWYRQDPGLGLRLIYFSYDVKMKEKGDIPEGYSVSREKKERFSLILESASTNQTSMYLCASNGRLTYEQYFGPGTRLTVT.

This clonotype was seen ten or more times. The rearrangement uses TRBV9 and TRBJ1-2; D unclear. V dropped 3 bases and J dropped 7 bases, with 22 bases sitting between them. CDR1 is SGDLS, CDR2 YYNGEE, per germline. CDR3 size: 16 residues. In nucleotides, the CDR3 is TGTGCCAGCAGCGCCAGGTTGACGGGCGTGGTTTCTGGCTACACCTTC. This gives the protein CASSARLTGVVSGYTF.

The rearrangement uses TRBV7-9 and TRBJ2-7; D is possibly TRBD1 (5 bases). Per germline, CDR1 SEHNR and CDR2 FQNEAQ (reference sequence). The CDR3 is made up of 13 amino acids. The ends were cut back, 4 bases at V and 4 bases at J, with 11 bases in the middle. The CDR3 sequence is CASSWSDKYEQYF. The CDR3 DNA reads as TGTGCCAGCAGCTGGTCGGACAAATACGAGCAGTACTTC.

The rearrangement links TRBV6-5 to TRBJ2-6; TRBD1 aligns across 8 bases. This CDR3 is 18 amino acids long. The J segment lost 4 bases and the V segment lost 5 bases, leaving 13 bases of the junction unmatched. Germline loops: CDR1 MNHEY, CDR2 SVGAGI. Written as DNA, the CDR3 is TGTGCCAGCAGTCACAGGGGGACTTCGGACTTCGGGGCCAACGTCCTGACTTTC. It codes for CASSHRGTSDFGANVLTF.

This chain joins TRBV18 and TRBJ2-6, with TRBD1 identical over 7 bases. Germline assignment: CDR1 KGHSH and CDR2 LQKENI. This CDR3 has 18 residues. The ends lost 6 bases at V and 0 bases at J; junction bases unmatched: 11. For the CDR3, the DNA is TGTGCCAGCTCCTCAGGGGGTCCCCTTTCCTCTGGGGCCAACGTCCTGACTTTC. Translated, it gives CASSSGGPLSSGANVLTF.